The entry that follows covers one T cell receptor (beta chain) sequence. What it recognizes is unknown. This record belongs to a study of shared clonotypes between healthy human individuals. At the level of the study: Contributing individuals were two females and three males aged 18 to 49. For every donor, three CD4 naive, three CD4 memory, two CD8 naive and one CD8 memory plates were used.

Sorted-subset replicate PCRs used 200 ng of genomic DNA. This amount corresponded to about 30,000 T cell genomes. The method was immunoSEQ multiplex PCR; TCRdb's version includes in-frame clones alone and lacks a portion of them. The table includes some 740,000 clones, over 90% detected once. Cells designated naive CD8 were CD45RO-negative and were positively selected for CCR7, with terminally differentiated effector memory CD45RA+ cells excluded. Findings of the study overall: It was the few donors that limited the genetic and exposure-history diversity represented.

The CDR3 extends over 14 amino acids. J gave up 1 base and V 6 bases, and 5 bases lay outside the gene matches. In germline, CDR1 is KGHSH, CDR2 LQKENI. The sequence was collected from a man aged 25-45 years in good health. The sample taken for sequencing was naive CD8+ T cells sorted from blood. The rearrangement links TRBV18 to TRBJ1-1, with 7 bases lining up with TRBD1. CDR3 coding DNA: TGTGCCAGCTCCCGACAGGGCCAGAACACTGAAGCTTTCTTT. The encoded protein is CASSRQGQNTEAFF.